This entry lists 30 T cell receptor beta chains sequenced from one sample in a study of tumor and adjacent non-tumor tissue in lung cancer. Three rounds of nested PCR, following a modified ARM-PCR protocol, produced the TCRbeta library. TCRdb processed the multiplex PCR reads anew with MiXCR; each CDR3 protein has one entry. The sample includes 90,000 or so distinct CDR3 sequences, approximately 57% of them seen just once. RNA was extracted from bulk tissue without any cell sorting. The sample comprised lung tumor tissue. These receptors all come from a man aged 70 or older with non-small cell lung cancer.

This clonotype was seen many times. The J gene is TRBJ2-3, the V gene TRBV4-1; 7 bases are a match to TRBD1. CDR3 size: 16 residues. V was clipped by 1 base and J by 11 bases; unmatched bases: 15. In germline, CDR1 is MGHRA, CDR2 YSYEKL. DNA of the CDR3: TGCGCCAGCAGCCAAGCCGGTCTCAAGGGGGCGTCTGGGCAGTATTTT. Protein: CASSQAGLKGASGQYF.

As concerns this clonotype: A read error is likely, as this CDR3 ends without the conserved phenylalanine or tryptophan. The chain links TRBV11-2 to TRBJ2-2; D is perhaps TRBD1 (5 bases). Per the germline V gene, CDR1 is SGHAT and CDR2 is FQNNGV. The CDR3 covers 15 residues. The CDR3 DNA reads TGTGCCAGCAGCCTATTAAGGGGTAGCACCGGAGAGCTGTTTTCT. Translation gives CASSLLRGSTGELFS.

Of note for this clonotype: The junction differs from germline at one of its ends, possibly a read error. J is TRBJ2-1 and V is TRBV4-1, with D perhaps matching TRBD2 (6 bases). This CDR3 contains 15 residues. CDR1 and CDR2 (germline): MGHRA, YSYEKL. The CDR3 nucleotides read TGCGCCAGCAGCCAAGGCAATGGCGGGGTGAATGAGCAGTTTTTC. Protein: CASSQGNGGVNEQFF.

With regard to this clonotype: The CDR3 carries no conserved terminal phenylalanine or tryptophan, so it likely arises from a read error. The gene calls are TRBV10-3 and TRBJ1-1; 7 positions agree with TRBD1. With 4 bases clipped from V and 5 bases from J, the junction kept 10 bases outside the gene matches. Germline CDR1 and CDR2: ENHRY and SYGVKD. The CDR3 contains 15 residues. CDR3 in amino acids: CAISGGQWARTEAFS. The DNA for the CDR3 is TGTGCCATCAGTGGGGGACAGTGGGCTAGGACTGAAGCTTTCTCT.

The J gene is TRBJ2-3, the V gene TRBV4-1, with 8 bases lining up with TRBD2. V was clipped by 8 bases and J by 1 base; unmatched bases: 8. Germline loops: CDR1 MGHRA, CDR2 YSYEKL. There are 15 residues in the CDR3. DNA for the CDR3: TGCGCCAGCCAATTACATAGCGGGGGCACAGATACGCAGTATTTT. It codes for CASQLHSGGTDTQYF.

With regard to this clonotype: It is likely a read error, because the conserved phenylalanine at the end of the CDR3 is missing. The J gene is TRBJ2-5, the V gene TRBV29-1; D uncertain. The CDR3 consists of 12 residues. Germline V CDR1 and CDR2: SQVTM, ANQGSEA. This CDR3 reads CRVRISQETQYS. The CDR3 nucleotides read TGCAGAGTCAGGATTAGTCAAGAGACCCAGTACTCC.

This clonotype was counted between two and nine times. A much larger clone differs by one base, so this may be a read error. CDR3 amino acids: CTSSSEGFSNIQYF. In DNA, the CDR3 is TGCACCAGCAGCTCTGAGGGATTTTCGAACATTCAGTACTTC. The chain uses TRBV4-1 and TRBJ2-4; a possible D gene is TRBD2 (5 bases). Germline CDR1 reads MGHRA; CDR2 reads YSYEKL. CDR3 length: 14 amino acids.

This clonotype has at least ten counts. This rearrangement joins TRBV29-1 to TRBJ2-5; D not resolved. With 7 bases removed from V and 4 bases from J, the gap between germline ends came to 7 bases. From germline, CDR1 is SQVTM and CDR2 ANQGSEA. CDR3 length: 10 residues. The CDR3 coding sequence is TGCAGCGCCGGAATAGAGACCCAGTACTTC. Amino acid sequence: CSAGIETQYF.

This clonotype was recorded many times. This chain links TRBV20-1 with TRBJ1-2, with D tentatively TRBD1 (6 bases). The CDR3 totals 11 residues. V gave up 6 bases and J gave up 7 bases, with 12 bases separating them. Germline CDR1 reads DFQATT; CDR2 reads SNEGSKA (reference sequence). The CDR3 sequence: CSAPTGPGYTF. DNA for the CDR3: TGCAGTGCGCCGACAGGTCCTGGCTACACCTTC.

Only a few counts were recorded for this clonotype. At one end, the junction sequence differs from germline, possibly due to a read error. This sequence joins TRBV7-9 and TRBJ1-1, with TRBD1 as a possible D gene (6 bases). Germline CDR1 is SEHNR and CDR2 is FQNEAQ (reference sequence). This CDR3 comprises 15 residues. The CDR3, as DNA: TGTGCCAGCATCTTAGCAGGGGCTAAGAGCACTGAAGCTTTCTTT. Translating it yields CASILAGAKSTEAFF.

By sample fraction, this clonotype is medium-sized. V usage is TRBV12-3 or TRBV12-4 and J usage is TRBJ1-5, with D perhaps TRBD1 (6 bases). This CDR3 comprises 14 residues. V shed 4 bases and J shed 3 bases, with 10 bases lying between them. CDR3 sequence: CASSSTGNNQPQHF. The CDR3 coding sequence is TGTGCCAGCAGTTCCACAGGGAACAATCAGCCCCAGCATTTT.

This clonotype showed up just a few times. The chain links TRBV29-1 to TRBJ2-1, with TRBD2 identical over 9 bases. This CDR3 spans 12 amino acids. CDR1 and CDR2 from the germline V gene are SQVTM and ANQGSEA. The CDR3 DNA is TGCGGCGGGGGGGGACATACGAATGAGCAGTTCTTC. Translated, it gives CGGGGHTNEQFF.

As for this clonotype: Sequence at one end of the junction differs from germline and may be a read error. The V gene is TRBV11-2, the J gene TRBJ2-5; D is unclear. The CDR3 loop spans 14 amino acids. Germline values: CDR1 SGHAT, CDR2 FQNNGV. CDR3 in amino acids: CANNPLGCQETQYF. The CDR3 coding sequence is TGCGCCAACAACCCACTTGGATGTCAAGAGACCCAGTACTTC.

In its sample, this clonotype was seen many times. The genes are TRBV5-1 and TRBJ2-1, with TRBD2 matching 8 bases. Trimming took 1 base from V and 3 from J; bases not matched to a gene: 15. The CDR3 runs to 19 residues. The germline gives CDR1 SGHRS, CDR2 YFSETQ. The CDR3 sequence is CASSLWREALSPSYNEQFF. Written as DNA, the CDR3 is TGCGCCAGCAGCTTGTGGCGGGAGGCCCTCAGTCCGAGCTACAATGAGCAGTTCTTC. The full variable domain, completed using reference TRBV5-1 and TRBJ2-1, is KAGVTQTPRYLIKTRGQQVTLSCSPISGHRSVSWYQQTPGQGLQFLFEYFSETQRNKGNFPGRFSGRQFSNSRSEMNVSTLELGDSALYLCASSLWREALSPSYNEQFFGPGTRLTVL.

The gene calls are TRBV29-1 and TRBJ2-5; D is possibly TRBD1 (6 bases). Trimming removed 3 bases at V and 5 bases at J, with 7 bases between. Per germline, CDR1 SQVTM and CDR2 ANQGSEA. This CDR3 is 11 amino acids long. CDR3: CSVDQGETQYF. In nucleotides, the CDR3 is TGCAGCGTTGATCAGGGGGAGACCCAGTACTTC.

Worth noting for this clonotype: The missing conserved phenylalanine or tryptophan at the end of this CDR3 makes a read error likely. The chain employs TRBV11-3 and TRBJ2-2; D gene uncertain. Germline V gene lookup returns CDR1 SGHNT and CDR2 YENEEA. The CDR3 loop spans 13 amino acids. The CDR3 loop is CTSNPLNTGELFI. For the CDR3, the DNA is TGTACCAGCAATCCCTTGAACACCGGGGAGCTGTTTATT.

This clonotype was found once. Since no conserved phenylalanine or tryptophan closes the CDR3, a read error is the likely cause. The V gene is TRBV11-2, the J gene TRBJ1-1; D unresolved. Per germline, CDR1 SGHAT and CDR2 FQNNGV. The CDR3 has 13 residues. CDR3 nucleotides: TGTGCCGGCAGCTTAGGAGCGAACACTGAAGCTTTCTTA. Translating gives CAGSLGANTEAFL.

V is TRBV6-1 and J is TRBJ2-2; unclear D gene. Trimming took off 5 bases at V and 7 bases at J, with 5 bases between the two ends. This CDR3 contains 11 residues. Germline V CDR1 and CDR2: MNHNS, SASEGT. DNA for the CDR3: TGTGCCAGCAGTCAGAACGGGGAGCTGTTTTTT. Residues: CASSQNGELFF.

About this clonotype: A junction end diverges from the germline sequence, so it may reflect a read error. The chain joins TRBV29-1 to TRBJ2-3, with D possibly being TRBD2 (5 bases). CDR3 length: 13 residues. Germline loops: CDR1 SQVTM, CDR2 ANQGSEA. CDR3 bases: TGTAGCGACCGTGGGGTGGAGACAGATACGCAGTATTTT. This gives the protein CSDRGVETDTQYF.

The DNA of the CDR3 is TGTGCCAGCAGCCGGTCAGGGGGCACAGGGGAGCTGTTTTTT. Encoded protein: CASSRSGGTGELFF. V is TRBV6-6 and J is TRBJ2-2, with 8 bases identical to TRBD1. This CDR3 contains 14 residues. Germline CDR1 is MNHNY and CDR2 is SVGAGI (reference sequence). V shed 6 bases, J shed 8 bases, and the junction held 8 bases outside the gene matches.

This clonotype was recorded at least ten times. This sequence joins TRBV6-1 and TRBJ2-7, with D uncertain. Trimming removed 8 bases at V and 2 bases at J, with 13 bases between. The length of the CDR3 is 13 residues. Per the germline V gene, CDR1 is MNHNS and CDR2 is SASEGT. The CDR3 loop reads CASRRPLTYEQYF. CDR3 bases: TGTGCCAGCCGGCGACCGCTGACCTACGAGCAGTACTTC.

A word on this clonotype: The junction departs from the called germline gene at one end, perhaps through a read error. This chain connects TRBV20-1 to TRBJ1-1, with D tentatively TRBD1 (6 bases). The CDR3 is made up of 14 amino acids. Germline loops: CDR1 DFQATT, CDR2 SNEGSKA (reference sequence). CDR3 nucleotides: TGCAGTGCTAGAGATATCAGGGGTGACACTGAAGTTTTCTTT. It specifies CSARDIRGDTEVFF.

About this clonotype: An end of the junction does not agree with germline; a read error may underlie this. The chain links TRBV12-3 or TRBV12-4 to TRBJ2-1, with 8 bases that match TRBD2. The CDR3 is 17 amino acids. DNA of the CDR3: TGTGCCAGCAGTACCCGGGGGGGCCTGAGATCCTACAATGAGCAGTCCTTT. Amino acids: CASSTRGGLRSYNEQSF.

The gene calls are TRBV30 and TRBJ1-6; a possible D gene is TRBD1 (6 bases). The CDR3 sequence is 13 residues long. Trimming cost V 8 bases and J 7 bases, with 15 bases left between them. CDR1 is GTSNPN, CDR2 SVGIG, per germline (reference sequence). CDR3 loop: CASQQGGNSPLHF. DNA for the CDR3: TGTGCCAGTCAACAGGGTGGGAATTCACCCCTCCACTTT.

In the case of this clonotype: At one end, the junction sequence differs from germline, possibly due to a read error. V is TRBV29-1 and J is TRBJ2-3; D remains unclear. Per germline, CDR1 SQVTM and CDR2 ANQGSEA. The CDR3 covers 12 residues. CDR3 nucleotides: TGCAGCGTCGAAGTTCTGGCAGATACGCAGTATTTT. Its protein is CSVEVLADTQYF.

This clonotype was observed at least ten times. The rearrangement links TRBV5-5 to TRBJ1-5; 7 bases match TRBD1. CDR3 size: 17 residues. CDR1 and CDR2 from the germline V gene are SGHKS and YYEKEE (reference sequence). J was trimmed by 7 bases and V by 5 bases; bases with no gene match: 18. CDR3 nucleotide sequence: TGTGCCAGCAGTCCCCAGGTTAGGCAGGGGGTGAGACAGCCCCAGCATTTT. The encoded protein is CASSPQVRQGVRQPQHF.

This clonotype was seen a few times. A clone one base away is much larger, so this may be a read error. V usage is TRBV6-1 and J usage is TRBJ2-7; 10 nucleotides match TRBD1. The CDR3 is made up of 13 amino acids. The germline gives CDR1 MNHNS, CDR2 SASEGT. CDR3 in amino acids: CASRWTGGHEHYF. For the CDR3, the DNA is TGTGCCAGCAGGTGGACAGGGGGACACGAGCATTACTTC.

In this sample, this clonotype turned up a few times. A much larger clone differs from this one at a single base, so this may be a read error. The chain combines TRBV5-6 with TRBJ2-3; 10 bases match TRBD1. This CDR3 is 15 amino acids long. The V gene's germline CDR1 is SGHDT and CDR2 YYEEEE. CDR3 sequence (DNA): TGTGCCAGCAGCCCAGGGACAGGGGTCTCAGATACGCAGGATTTT. It specifies CASSPGTGVSDTQDF.

This clonotype has at least ten counts. This rearrangement joins TRBV12-3 or TRBV12-4 to TRBJ2-1; a possible D gene is TRBD1 (6 bases). V was shortened by 1 base and J by 8 bases, with 15 bases between the two germline ends. CDR3 size: 15 residues. The CDR3 DNA reads TGTGCCAGCAGTTTAGGAGGCCAGGGGAACGATGAGCAGTTCTTC. Protein product: CASSLGGQGNDEQFF.

As concerns this clonotype: This may stem from a read error, because a much larger clone lies one nucleotide away. The chain couples TRBV20-1 to TRBJ2-3; D gene unclear. The length of the CDR3 is 11 residues. CDR1 and CDR2 (germline): DFQATT, SNEGSKA (reference sequence). The CDR3 DNA reads as TGCAGTCCTGGCTCCACAGATGCGCAGTATTTT. Protein product: CSPGSTDAQYF.